These T cell receptor beta chains were read from a single sample in a study of cytomegalovirus exposure and HLA in healthy donors. Assay: immunoSEQ multiplex PCR; the TCRdb copy retains only in-frame clones and omits some. Among about 140,000 clones listed, 80% were seen once. Specimen: PBMCs. These receptor sequences come from a middle-aged man in good health and CMV-seropositive. Each CDR3 is given with its conserved first and last residue. The D gene is left open where the match is weak. The listing skips clone size in some rows; elsewhere it reads once, few, many or a size class.

V: TRBV7-2
J: TRBJ2-1
D: TRBD1
size: .
DNA: TGTGCCAGCAGCACCGGGACAGGGTACAATGAGCAGTTCTTC
CDR3: CASSTGTGYNEQFF

V: TRBV4-1
J: TRBJ2-3
D: TRBD1
size: .
DNA: TGCGCCAGCAGCCAAGTGTACAGGGGGATAGATACGCAGTATTTT
CDR3: CASSQVYRGIDTQYF

V: TRBV9
J: TRBJ1-4
D: .
size: .
DNA: TGTGCCAGCAGCGCCGGGGGGGCAACTAATGAAAAACTGTTTTTT
CDR3: CASSAGGATNEKLFF

V: TRBV18
J: TRBJ1-5
D: .
size: .
DNA: TGTGCCAGCTCACTTACTCAGGGCGGACTAGGGCAGCCCCAGCATTTT
CDR3: CASSLTQGGLGQPQHF

V: TRBV2
J: TRBJ2-7
D: .
size: .
DNA: TGTGCCAGCAAGAGGTCAGAGAACCACGAGCAGTACTTC
CDR3: CASKRSENHEQYF

V: TRBV15
J: TRBJ2-7
D: TRBD2
size: .
DNA: TGTGCCACCAGCCGCCTTAGCGGGAGCTCCTACGAGCAGTACTTC
CDR3: CATSRLSGSSYEQYF

V: TRBV27
J: TRBJ2-7
D: .
size: .
DNA: TGTGCCAGCAGTTTTTCGTCAGAAGCCTACGAGCAGTACTTC
CDR3: CASSFSSEAYEQYF

V: TRBV2
J: TRBJ2-4
D: TRBD1
size: .
DNA: TGTGCCAGCAGTACACCCCTTGGACAGGGGTCATCAAACATTCAGTACTTC
CDR3: CASSTPLGQGSSNIQYF

V: TRBV7-9
J: TRBJ2-2
D: .
size: .
DNA: TGTGCCGGTCCGACTGTTACGAACACCGGGGAGCTGTTTTTT
CDR3: CAGPTVTNTGELFF

V: TRBV7-2
J: TRBJ1-1
D: .
size: .
DNA: TGTGCCAGCACCTCTCCCCGCACTTACAACACTGAAGCTTTCTTT
CDR3: CASTSPRTYNTEAFF

V: TRBV12-5
J: TRBJ1-5
D: TRBD1
size: .
DNA: TGTGCTAGTCTGCTCTCACAGGGGAATCAGCCCCAGCATTTT
CDR3: CASLLSQGNQPQHF

V: TRBV9
J: TRBJ2-2
D: .
size: .
DNA: TGTGCCAGCAGCCCTTCCAGCGGCCAGGCGAACACCGGGGAGCTGTTTTTT
CDR3: CASSPSSGQANTGELFF

V: TRBV6-5
J: TRBJ1-5
D: TRBD1
size: .
DNA: TGTGCCAGCAGTTACTCGGGACAGCACAATCAGCCCCAGCATTTT
CDR3: CASSYSGQHNQPQHF

V: TRBV5-1
J: TRBJ1-6
D: TRBD1
size: .
DNA: TGCGCCAGCAGCTTTGTGCCAGGGGGATCCAATTCACCCCTCCACTTT
CDR3: CASSFVPGGSNSPLHF

V: TRBV7-2
J: TRBJ2-2
D: TRBD2
size: once
DNA: TGTGCCAGCAGCTTAGGGACTAGCGAGCTCAGGGACACCGGGGAGCTGTTTTTT
CDR3: CASSLGTSELRDTGELFF